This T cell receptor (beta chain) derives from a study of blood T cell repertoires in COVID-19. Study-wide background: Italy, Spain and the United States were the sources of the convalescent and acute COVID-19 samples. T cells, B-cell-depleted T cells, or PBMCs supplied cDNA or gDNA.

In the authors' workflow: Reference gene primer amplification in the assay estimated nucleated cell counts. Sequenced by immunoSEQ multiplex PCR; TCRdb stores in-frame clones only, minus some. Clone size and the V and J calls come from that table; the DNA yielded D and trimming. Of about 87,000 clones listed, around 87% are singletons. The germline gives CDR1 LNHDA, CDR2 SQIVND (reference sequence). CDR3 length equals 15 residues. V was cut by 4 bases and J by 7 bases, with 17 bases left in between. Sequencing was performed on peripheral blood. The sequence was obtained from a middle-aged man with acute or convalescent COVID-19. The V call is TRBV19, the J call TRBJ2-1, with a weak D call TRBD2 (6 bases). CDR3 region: CASSTTKAGGNEQFF. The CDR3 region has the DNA TGTGCCAGTAGTACGACGAAAGCGGGTGGGAATGAGCAGTTCTTC.